This T cell receptor beta chain was recorded in a study of regulatory T cells in long-lasting Graves disease. Overall study findings and caveats: Compared with new cases, persistent Graves' patients showed reduced TCR diversity. It was in persistent disease that TRBV28, TRBJ1-2 and TRBJ2-5 were favored.

The time point denotes: newly diagnosed GD, antithyroid drugs for less than 3 months. There was RNA extracted from PBMCs, and the TCR library was made from it. Investigators report Graves' disease was diagnosed under American Thyroid Association guidelines. For this clonotype: What it binds is unknown.

This CDR3 has 15 amino acids. From germline, CDR1 is MNHNS and CDR2 SASEGT. Between the trimmed V and J ends, which lost 6 bases and 5 bases, there was a span of 19 bases. Construction of the TCR beta libraries employed iRepertoire HTBI primers in conjunction with Arm-PCR of CDR3 regions. TCRdb passed the multiplex PCR reads through MiXCR, listing each CDR3 protein once. Of hundreds of thousands of distinct CDR3 sequences listed, 16% are singletons. Separately, the same data were catalogued under a study of T cells in Graves' hyperthyroidism and ophthalmopathy. That work adds: Criteria for exclusion of patients were uncontrolled infection, other autoimmune disease, pregnancy or lactation.

Source: peripheral blood mononuclear cells (PBMCs), taken at new diagnosis, from a patient treated with antithyroid drugs. V is TRBV6-1 and J is TRBJ2-5; possible D gene TRBD2, 6 bases. The TCR was taken from a woman between 25 and 40 years old with Graves disease. The CDR3 DNA follows: TGTGCCAGCAGGAAGTACGGGGGTGGAAGGGAGACCCAGTACTTC. Protein product: CASRKYGGGRETQYF.